The 17 T cell receptor beta chains listed next were all sequenced from one sample in a study of T cell changes during pregnancy in multiple sclerosis. Assay: immunoSEQ multiplex PCR; the TCRdb copy retains only in-frame clones and omits some. The profile covers approximately 28,000 clones, with 92% appearing a single time and 4% to 6% taken by the ten largest. Source: peripheral blood, taken in the first trimester of pregnancy. These receptors all come from a female donor in good health, enrolled as a control in a pregnancy study.

This clone was found once. V gene TRBV29-1 combines with J gene TRBJ1-2, with TRBD1 identical over 7 bases. V was clipped by 4 bases and J by 5 bases; unmatched bases: 4. This CDR3 is 12 amino acids long. Germline lookup yields CDR1 SQVTM and CDR2 ANQGSEA. The CDR3 loop is CSVVLTGYGYTF. CDR3 in DNA: TGCAGCGTTGTTCTGACAGGGTATGGCTACACCTTC.

V usage is TRBV6-1 and J usage is TRBJ1-2, with a possible D match to TRBD1 (6 bases). The germline V and J ends were trimmed by 2 bases and 4 bases, with 11 bases remaining between them. The germline V gene has CDR1 MNHNS and CDR2 SASEGT. The CDR3 spans 14 residues. The CDR3 loop is CASSESQGSYGYTF. CDR3 DNA sequence: TGTGCCAGCAGTGAATCTCAGGGGAGCTATGGCTACACCTTC.

V and J are TRBV2 and TRBJ2-7; tentatively, D is TRBD2 (6 bases). CDR1 SNHLY and CDR2 FYNNEI come from the germline V gene. With 0 bases removed from V and 2 bases from J, the gap between germline ends came to 11 bases. The CDR3 length is 15 residues. The CDR3 DNA reads TGTGCCAGCAGTGAAGCGCTTAGCGGCACCTACGAGCAGTACTTC. It codes for CASSEALSGTYEQYF.

The chain is built from TRBV16 and TRBJ1-5; D uncertain. V gave up 0 bases and J gave up 6 bases, with 12 bases separating them. The CDR3 contains 15 residues. Germline V gene data show CDR1 as KGHSY and CDR2 as FQNENV. This CDR3 reads CASSQSEGGGQPQHF. DNA for the CDR3: TGTGCCAGCAGCCAATCGGAGGGAGGAGGTCAGCCCCAGCATTTT.

CDR3 sequence (DNA): TGTGCCAGCAGTGAACGGCTAGCGGGAGTGGGTACGCAGTATTTT. Translated, it gives CASSERLAGVGTQYF. The V call is TRBV2, the J call TRBJ2-3, with 10 positions matching TRBD2. With 2 bases clipped from V and 8 bases from J, the junction kept 7 bases outside the gene matches. Germline CDR1 and CDR2: SNHLY and FYNNEI. CDR3 length equals 15 residues.

V usage is TRBV29-1 and J usage is TRBJ2-1, with 16 bases lining up with TRBD2. The CDR3 loop spans 15 amino acids. Per germline, CDR1 SQVTM and CDR2 ANQGSEA. Trimming cost V 8 bases and J 6 bases; bases outside gene matches: 7. The CDR3 sequence: CSCLGTSGRANEQFF. In nucleotides, the CDR3 is TGCAGCTGTTTGGGGACTAGCGGGAGGGCCAATGAGCAGTTCTTC.

The chain has TRBV6-5 and TRBJ2-7; a possible D gene is TRBD1 (7 bases). The V end lost 5 bases, the J end lost 6 bases, and 14 bases lay between the germline ends. CDR3 length equals 13 residues. CDR1 MNHEY and CDR2 SVGAGI come from the germline V gene. CDR3 sequence: CASSLDRRGEQYF. CDR3 bases: TGTGCCAGCAGTCTGGACAGGAGGGGCGAGCAGTACTTC.

This clone was picked up one time. CDR3 amino acids: CATSRELQGLGSTDTQYF. The CDR3 DNA reads TGTGCCACCAGCAGAGAATTGCAGGGGCTCGGAAGCACAGATACGCAGTATTTT. This chain links TRBV15 with TRBJ2-3; D perhaps matches TRBD1 (6 bases). CDR1 and CDR2 from the germline V gene are LNHNV and YYDKDF (reference sequence). CDR3 length: 18 amino acids. The V end was cut by 0 bases, the J end by 0 bases, with 16 bases between.

The chain is built from TRBV18 and TRBJ1-2; a weak D match, TRBD1 (6 bases). Germline CDR1 KGHSH, CDR2 LQKENI. Trimming stripped 2 bases from V and 4 bases from J, with 14 bases between. This CDR3 is 15 amino acids long. As DNA, the CDR3 is TGTGCCAGCTCACCAGTATACAGGGTCGCCTATGGCTACACCTTC. Translation: CASSPVYRVAYGYTF.

The chain employs TRBV27 and TRBJ2-3, with TRBD2 matching over 8 bases. CDR1 is MNHEY, CDR2 SMNVEV, per germline (reference sequence). V gave up 8 bases and J gave up 2 bases; unmatched junction bases: 12. The CDR3 contains 16 residues. In DNA form, the CDR3 reads TGTGCCAGCTCGCCTTCGCGGGGGGAGATCACAGATACGCAGTATTTT. Protein product: CASSPSRGEITDTQYF.

The table lists this clone with a count of one. The J gene is TRBJ2-3, the V gene TRBV6-5, with TRBD1 matching 7 bases. Germline CDR1 and CDR2: MNHEY and SVGAGI. The J segment lost 3 bases and the V segment lost 6 bases, leaving 6 bases of the junction unmatched. The CDR3 runs to 14 residues. The CDR3 sequence is CASSGAGGTDTQYF. Here the CDR3 DNA reads TGTGCCAGCAGCGGGGCAGGGGGAACAGATACGCAGTATTTT.

The V call is TRBV29-1, the J call TRBJ1-1; D not resolved. The V end lost 8 bases, the J end lost 0 bases, and 7 bases lay between the germline ends. This CDR3 region has 11 residues. Germline loops: CDR1 SQVTM, CDR2 ANQGSEA. The CDR3 DNA sequence: TGCAGCTTGGGCGTGAACACTGAAGCTTTCTTT. This encodes CSLGVNTEAFF.

The chain combines TRBV29-1 with TRBJ2-5; perhaps TRBD2 as D (5 bases). The CDR3 runs 13 residues. Trimming took 4 bases from V and 5 from J, leaving 14 bases between them. Germline-derived CDR1 and CDR2 are SQVTM and ANQGSEA. CDR3 nucleotide sequence: TGCAGCGTTGGGGCGGGTACATGGGAGACCCAGTACTTC. Encoded protein: CSVGAGTWETQYF.

J is TRBJ1-5 and V is TRBV19; 8 nucleotides align to TRBD1. This CDR3 has 15 amino acids. J was trimmed by 2 bases and V by 5 bases; bases with no gene match: 5. The germline gives CDR1 LNHDA, CDR2 SQIVND (reference sequence). This CDR3 is CASSSTGAGNQPQHF. Here the CDR3 DNA reads TGTGCCAGTAGTTCGACAGGGGCCGGCAATCAGCCCCAGCATTTT.

V and J are TRBV27 and TRBJ2-1; the D gene is possibly TRBD2 (6 bases). With 5 bases removed from V and 3 bases from J, the gap between germline ends came to 8 bases. The CDR3 loop spans 13 amino acids. Germline V gives CDR1 MNHEY, CDR2 SMNVEV (reference sequence). The CDR3 is CASSMGLYNEQFF. The CDR3 DNA reads as TGTGCCAGCAGTATGGGACTCTACAATGAGCAGTTCTTC.

The V gene is TRBV4-2, the J gene TRBJ2-1, with D maybe TRBD2 (5 bases). Looked up from germline, CDR1 is LGHNA and CDR2 is YNFKEQ. Deletions cut 0 bases from V and 1 base from J, with 13 bases between. The CDR3 consists of 17 residues. DNA for the CDR3: TGTGCCAGCAGCCAAGATGGCGGAGGCCAATCCTACAATGAGCAGTTCTTC. Its translation: CASSQDGGGQSYNEQFF.

This chain uses TRBV13 with TRBJ2-7, with 13 bases matching TRBD2. The ends lost 5 bases at V and 7 bases at J; junction bases unmatched: 11. The CDR3 totals 16 residues. Germline V gives CDR1 PRHDT, CDR2 FYEKMQ (reference sequence). The CDR3 loop is CASSTGLAGAEEEQYF. CDR3 bases: TGTGCCAGCAGCACAGGACTAGCGGGAGCCGAGGAGGAGCAGTACTTC.